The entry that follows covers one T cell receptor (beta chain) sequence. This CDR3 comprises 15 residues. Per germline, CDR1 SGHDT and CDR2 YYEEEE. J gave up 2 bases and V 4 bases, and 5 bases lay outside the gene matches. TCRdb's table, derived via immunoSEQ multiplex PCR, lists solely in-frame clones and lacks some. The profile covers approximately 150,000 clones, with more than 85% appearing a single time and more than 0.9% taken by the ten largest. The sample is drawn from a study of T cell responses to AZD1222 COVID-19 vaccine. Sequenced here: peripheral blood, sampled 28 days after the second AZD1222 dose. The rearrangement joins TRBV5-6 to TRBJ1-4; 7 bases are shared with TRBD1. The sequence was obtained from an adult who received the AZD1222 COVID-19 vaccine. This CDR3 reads CASSRQGVTNEKLFF. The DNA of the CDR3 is TGTGCCAGCAGCAGGCAGGGGGTTACTAATGAAAAACTGTTTTTT.